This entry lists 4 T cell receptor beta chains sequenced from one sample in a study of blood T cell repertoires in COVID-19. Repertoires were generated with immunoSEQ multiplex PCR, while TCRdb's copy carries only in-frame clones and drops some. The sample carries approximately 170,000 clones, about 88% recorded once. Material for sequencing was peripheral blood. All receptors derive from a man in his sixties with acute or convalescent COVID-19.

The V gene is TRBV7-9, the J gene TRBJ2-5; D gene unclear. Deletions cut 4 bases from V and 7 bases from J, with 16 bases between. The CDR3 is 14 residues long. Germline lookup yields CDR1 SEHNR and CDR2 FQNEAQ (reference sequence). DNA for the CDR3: TGTGCCAGCAGCTCTGGGTACGGTCCAGGGACCCAGTACTTC. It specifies CASSSGYGPGTQYF.

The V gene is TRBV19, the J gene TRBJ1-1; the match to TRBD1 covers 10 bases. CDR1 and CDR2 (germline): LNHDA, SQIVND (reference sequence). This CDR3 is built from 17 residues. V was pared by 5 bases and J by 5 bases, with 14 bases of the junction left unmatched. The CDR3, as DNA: TGTGCCAGTAGTCTCGGGAGGGGGACAGGGGTTAAAACTGAAGCTTTCTTT. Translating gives CASSLGRGTGVKTEAFF. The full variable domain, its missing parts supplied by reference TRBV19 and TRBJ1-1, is DGGITQSPKYLFRKEGQNVTLSCEQNLNHDAMYWYRQDPGQGLRLIYYSQIVNDFQKGDIAEGYSVSREKKESFPLTVTSAQKNPTAFYLCASSLGRGTGVKTEAFFGQGTRLTVV.

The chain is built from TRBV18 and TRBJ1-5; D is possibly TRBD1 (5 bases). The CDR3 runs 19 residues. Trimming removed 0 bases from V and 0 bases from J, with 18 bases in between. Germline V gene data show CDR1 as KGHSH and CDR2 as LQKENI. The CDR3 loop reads CASSPPGQGSRYSNQPQHF. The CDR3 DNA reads TGTGCCAGCTCACCACCGGGGCAGGGCTCGAGATATAGCAATCAGCCCCAGCATTTT.

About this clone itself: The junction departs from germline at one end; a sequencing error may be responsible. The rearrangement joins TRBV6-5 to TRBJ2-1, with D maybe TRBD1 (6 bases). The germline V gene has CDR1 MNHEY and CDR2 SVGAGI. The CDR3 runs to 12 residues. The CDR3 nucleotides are TGTGCCAGCGGAGACATGGACAGAGCGATGATCTTC. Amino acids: CASGDMDRAMIF.